The source of this T cell receptor beta chain is a study of blood T cells in healthy people across ages. Germline loops: CDR1 MNHEY, CDR2 SMNVEV (reference sequence). CDR3 length: 14 residues. Trimming removed 8 bases from V and 5 bases from J; junction bases left unmatched: 11. With a J-beta primer mix and a sample-barcoded 5' primer, a second PCR ran roughly 6 to 11 cycles. TCRdb independently ran MiXCR on the 5' RACE reads; one entry per CDR3 protein. The sample lists some 370,000 distinct CDR3 sequences, 45% to 65% seen once, with 45% to 55% in the top ten. Sequencing was carried out using blood. V usage is TRBV27 and J usage is TRBJ2-5; TRBD1 matches at 7 bases. The TCR comes from a man aged 55 to 70 in good health. The CDR3 nucleotides are TGTGCCAGCGGGACCGACAGGGCCCCGGAGACCCAGTACTTC. Its translation is CASGTDRAPETQYF.